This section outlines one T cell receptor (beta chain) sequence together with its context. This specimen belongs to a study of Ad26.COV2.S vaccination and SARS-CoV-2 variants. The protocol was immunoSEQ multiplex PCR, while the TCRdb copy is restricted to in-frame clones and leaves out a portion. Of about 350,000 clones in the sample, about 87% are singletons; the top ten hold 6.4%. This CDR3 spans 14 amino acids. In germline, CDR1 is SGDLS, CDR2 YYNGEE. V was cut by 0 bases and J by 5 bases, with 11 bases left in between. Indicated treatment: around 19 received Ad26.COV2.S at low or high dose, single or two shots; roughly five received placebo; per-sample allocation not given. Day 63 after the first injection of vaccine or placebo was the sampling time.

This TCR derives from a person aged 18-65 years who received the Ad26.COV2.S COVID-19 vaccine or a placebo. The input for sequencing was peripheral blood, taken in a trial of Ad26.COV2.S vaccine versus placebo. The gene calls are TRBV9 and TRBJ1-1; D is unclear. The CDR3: CASSVESSPTEAFF. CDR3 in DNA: TGTGCCAGCAGCGTAGAGTCATCCCCGACTGAAGCTTTCTTT.